The 27 T cell receptor beta chains below were found in one sample sequenced in a study of human T cells and chemical hapten exposure. Described time point: patch test 2, 6 weeks after DPC sensitization. The treatment here: therapeutic diphenylcyclopropenone sensitization with weekly scalp DPC. TCRdb fed the RACE reads into MiXCR, producing one record per CDR3 protein. In the table there are 100,000 or so distinct CDR3 sequences, 7% to 10% of which are singletons. The sequencing here drew on whole blood, taken in connection with sensitization to the hapten diphenylcyclopropenone (DPC). The receptors here all came from a middle-aged woman with alopecia areata. Some clones in this sample may be carry-over from other donors' samples.

This clonotype was recorded a few times. V usage is TRBV5-6 and J usage is TRBJ2-2; unclear D gene. The CDR3 is 16 amino acids. The germline CDR1 and CDR2 sequences are SGHDT and YYEEEE. Between the trimmed V and J ends, which lost 0 bases and 3 bases, there was a span of 12 bases. The CDR3 is CASSLDGAWYTGELFF. The CDR3, as DNA: TGTGCCAGCAGCTTGGATGGAGCATGGTACACCGGGGAGCTGTTTTTT. Full variable domain (remainder filled in from reference TRBV5-6 and TRBJ2-2): DAGVTQSPTHLIKTRGQQVTLRCSPKSGHDTVSWYQQALGQGPQFIFQYYEEEERQRGNFPDRFSGHQFPNYSSELNVNALLLGDSALYLCASSLDGAWYTGELFFGEGSRLTVL.

The genes are TRBV28 and TRBJ2-7; D gene uncertain. CDR1 is MDHEN, CDR2 SYDVKM, per germline. V lost 10 bases, J lost 5 bases, and 15 bases lay in between. This CDR3 has 12 residues. CDR3 protein: CATSYRVHEQYF. In nucleotides, the CDR3 is TGTGCCACTTCTTATCGCGTACACGAGCAGTACTTC.

The CDR3 here is CASRPLEGGNTGELFF. CDR3 DNA sequence: TGTGCCAGCAGGCCCTTAGAGGGCGGAAACACCGGGGAGCTGTTTTTT. The chain recombines TRBV25-1 with TRBJ2-2; a weak D match, TRBD2 (5 bases). Germline CDR1 is MGHDK and CDR2 is SYGVNS. V lost 6 bases and J lost 2, with 16 bases in between. This CDR3 is built from 16 residues.

This clonotype was counted only a few times. This sequence joins TRBV4-3 and TRBJ1-6; 9 bases are a match to TRBD1. The CDR3 consists of 16 residues. Germline V lookup: CDR1 LGHNA, CDR2 YSLEER. With 0 bases clipped from V and 13 bases from J, the junction kept 10 bases outside the gene matches. CDR3 region: CASSQDRGTGPGPLHF. As DNA, the CDR3 is TGCGCCAGCAGCCAAGATCGGGGGACAGGGCCTGGGCCCCTCCACTTT.

This clonotype was counted only a few times. J is TRBJ1-5 and V is TRBV7-9, with D unresolved. V was cut by 0 bases and J by 0 bases, with 6 bases left in between. Germline V gives CDR1 SEHNR, CDR2 FQNEAQ (reference sequence). CDR3 size: 15 residues. Here the CDR3 reads CASSLAGPSNQPQHF. DNA of the CDR3: TGTGCCAGCAGCTTAGCGGGTCCTAGCAATCAGCCCCAGCATTTT.

This chain connects TRBV7-2 to TRBJ2-2; 10 positions match TRBD2. With 4 bases clipped from V and 3 bases from J, the junction kept 5 bases outside the gene matches. The germline gives CDR1 SGHTA, CDR2 FQGNSA. The CDR3 loop spans 16 amino acids. CDR3 in amino acids: CASSSRTSGYTGELFF. As DNA, the CDR3 is TGTGCCAGCAGCTCGCGGACTAGCGGATACACCGGGGAGCTGTTTTTT.

The chain links TRBV28 to TRBJ2-1; D unclear. The germline gives CDR1 MDHEN, CDR2 SYDVKM. CDR3 size: 10 residues. V gave up 2 bases and J gave up 14 bases, with 7 bases separating them. Written as DNA, the CDR3 is TGTGCCAGCAGTTTAGCTCAGAAGTTCTTC. Its protein is CASSLAQKFF.

This clonotype was seen ten or more times. The chain has TRBV6-1 and TRBJ1-1; D unclear. Trimming shortened V by 0 bases and J by 3 bases, and 14 bases separated the two germline ends. This CDR3 has 16 residues. CDR1 MNHNS and CDR2 SASEGT come from the germline V gene. The CDR3 DNA sequence: TGTGCCAGCAGTGAAGCAGGCACCTTGCGTTACACTGAAGCTTTCTTT. This sequence encodes CASSEAGTLRYTEAFF.

This clonotype was picked up many times. V and J are TRBV25-1 and TRBJ2-2; 7 bases fit TRBD2. The CDR3 spans 14 residues. Per the germline V gene, CDR1 is MGHDK and CDR2 is SYGVNS. V was pared by 8 bases and J by 5 bases, with 8 bases of the junction left unmatched. CDR3 DNA: TGTGCCAGCTCAATAGCCGGGGGGACCGGGGAGCTGTTTTTT. As protein: CASSIAGGTGELFF.

CDR3 bases: TGTGCCAGCAGCTCCCAGCGGACCGTTACCTACGAGCAGTACTTC. It translates to CASSSQRTVTYEQYF. V is TRBV11-2 and J is TRBJ2-7; D is perhaps TRBD2 (5 bases). This CDR3 comprises 15 residues. Germline lookup yields CDR1 SGHAT and CDR2 FQNNGV. V lost 4 bases to trimming and J lost 2 bases, with 15 bases between them.

CDR3 sequence: CASSEGGLAGGPTSADTQYF. As DNA, the CDR3 is TGTGCCAGCAGTGAAGGCGGACTAGCGGGAGGACCGACCTCAGCAGATACGCAGTATTTT. This chain links TRBV6-1 with TRBJ2-3, with 14 bases aligning to TRBD2. V trimming: 1 base; J trimming: 4 bases; junction bases outside the gene matches: 13. This CDR3 comprises 20 residues. Germline V lookup: CDR1 MNHNS, CDR2 SASEGT.

The rearrangement joins TRBV6-2 or TRBV6-3 to TRBJ1-2; perhaps TRBD1 as D (6 bases). The V gene lost 7 bases and the J gene lost 8 bases, with 17 bases spanning the gap. The CDR3 is 13 residues long. Germline CDR1 MNHEY, CDR2 SVGEGT. Here the CDR3 DNA reads TGTGCCAGCACCAACAGTGGACAGCGGGGCTACACCTTC. Encoded protein: CASTNSGQRGYTF.

This clonotype showed up just a few times. The chain uses TRBV4-2 and TRBJ2-7; the match to TRBD2 covers 11 bases. CDR1 and CDR2 (germline): LGHNA, YNFKEQ. The CDR3 extends over 16 amino acids. V was pared by 5 bases and J by 2 bases, with 8 bases of the junction left unmatched. As DNA, the CDR3 is TGTGCCAGCAGCGCGGGGCCTAGCGGGAGGACCTACGAGCAGTACTTC. This codes for CASSAGPSGRTYEQYF.

This clonotype was detected only a few times. This sequence joins TRBV27 and TRBJ2-1; 8 bases line up with TRBD2. Germline V gene data show CDR1 as MNHEY and CDR2 as SMNVEV (reference sequence). This CDR3 has 15 residues. V was pared by 6 bases and J by 4 bases, with 8 bases of the junction left unmatched. As DNA, the CDR3 is TGTGCCAGCAGGGAACCGGGACTAGGTTACAATGAGCAGTTCTTC. Amino acid sequence: CASREPGLGYNEQFF.

This clonotype occurred a few times. The chain employs TRBV20-1 and TRBJ2-7; no definite D call. Trimming removed 1 base from V and 1 base from J, with 8 bases in between. The CDR3 loop spans 13 amino acids. The germline gives CDR1 DFQATT, CDR2 SNEGSKA (reference sequence). The CDR3 bases are TGCAGTGCTAGAGCGCCCAATTCCTACGAGCAGTACTTC. Residues: CSARAPNSYEQYF.

This clonotype was counted between two and nine times. V and J are TRBV20-1 and TRBJ2-1; 11 nucleotides match TRBD2. The germline CDR1 and CDR2 sequences are DFQATT and SNEGSKA (reference sequence). J gave up 2 bases and V 4 bases, and 13 bases lay outside the gene matches. This CDR3 is 18 amino acids long. CDR3 in amino acids: CSATPLRGTSGTYNEQFF. CDR3 DNA: TGCAGTGCTACGCCTCTACGTGGGACTAGCGGTACCTACAATGAGCAGTTCTTC.

This clonotype was detected only a few times. The chain combines TRBV11-2 with TRBJ1-5; TRBD1 agrees at 8 bases. V lost 0 bases to trimming and J lost 7 bases; unmatched junction nucleotides: 11. This CDR3 is built from 17 residues. Germline lookup yields CDR1 SGHAT and CDR2 FQNNGV. CDR3 DNA: TGTGCCAGCAGCTTAGATGACCCTACACAGGGGGACCAGCCCCAGCATTTT. Protein sequence: CASSLDDPTQGDQPQHF.

The rearrangement links TRBV30 to TRBJ1-1; D unclear. Germline-derived CDR1 and CDR2 are GTSNPN and SVGIG (reference sequence). V gave up 2 bases and J gave up 1 base, with 8 bases separating them. This CDR3 is 13 amino acids long. The CDR3 DNA reads as TGTGCCTGGAGTAAGGTCACGAACACTGAAGCTTTCTTT. The encoded protein is CAWSKVTNTEAFF.

A note on this clonotype: The junction differs from germline at one of its ends, possibly a read error. This chain connects TRBV23-1 to TRBJ1-5, with a weak D call TRBD1 (6 bases). TRBV23-1 is recorded as an ORF, its role being uncertain. The CDR3 is 14 residues long. The CDR3 spells CASRSRGPNQPQRF. Here the CDR3 DNA reads TGCGCCAGCAGGTCCAGGGGACCAAATCAGCCCCAGCGTTTT.

The V gene is TRBV20-1, the J gene TRBJ1-3; perhaps TRBD1 as D (5 bases). Germline assignment: CDR1 DFQATT and CDR2 SNEGSKA (reference sequence). V was clipped by 3 bases and J by 2 bases, with 11 bases between them. This CDR3 region has 14 residues. Here the CDR3 reads CSARNEGPGNTIYF. In nucleotides, the CDR3 is TGCAGTGCTAGGAATGAGGGGCCTGGAAACACCATATATTTT.

The J gene is TRBJ1-1, the V gene TRBV5-1, with TRBD1 as a possible D gene (5 bases). V was clipped by 5 bases and J by 7 bases, with 18 bases between them. Looked up from germline, CDR1 is SGHRS and CDR2 is YFSETQ. The length of the CDR3 is 14 residues. The CDR3 coding sequence is TGCGCCAGCAGGCGCCGGGACGGTGTAGATGAAGCTTTCTTT. Protein sequence: CASRRRDGVDEAFF.

This clonotype was detected many times. The gene calls are TRBV7-2 and TRBJ1-2; D uncertain. The V and J ends lost 0 bases and 2 bases respectively, with 13 bases between them. The CDR3 runs 16 residues. The germline CDR1 and CDR2 sequences are SGHTA and FQGNSA. CDR3 loop: CASSLAQGGLNYGYTF. In nucleotides, the CDR3 is TGTGCCAGCAGCTTAGCTCAAGGTGGGCTGAACTATGGCTACACCTTC.

Many counts were recorded for this clonotype. The chain uses TRBV29-1 and TRBJ2-1, with D unclear. Trimming stripped 4 bases from V and 3 bases from J, with 10 bases between. Germline loops: CDR1 SQVTM, CDR2 ANQGSEA. There are 13 residues in the CDR3. In DNA, the CDR3 is TGCAGCGTTGTCGTCTCGCGCTACAATGAGCAGTTCTTC. Amino acid sequence: CSVVVSRYNEQFF.

In its sample, this clonotype was seen many times. This sequence joins TRBV2 and TRBJ2-1; the D gene could be TRBD1 or TRBD2 (5 bases each). The germline CDR1 and CDR2 sequences are SNHLY and FYNNEI. The CDR3 extends over 15 amino acids. Trimming left V 6 bases short and J 0 bases short, with 12 bases between. CDR3 amino acids: CASRGVASSYNEQFF. DNA for the CDR3: TGTGCCAGCAGGGGGGTCGCTAGCTCCTACAATGAGCAGTTCTTC.

V is TRBV28 and J is TRBJ1-1; D is uncertain. Germline CDR1 MDHEN, CDR2 SYDVKM. The V gene lost 1 base and the J gene lost 4 bases, with 10 bases spanning the gap. The CDR3 runs 14 residues. In nucleotides, the CDR3 is TGTGCCAGCAGTTTATCTCGGGGTATCACTGAAGCTTTCTTT. The encoded protein is CASSLSRGITEAFF.

V and J are TRBV7-9 and TRBJ2-3, with 11 bases matching TRBD1. This CDR3 is 18 amino acids long. Per germline, CDR1 SEHNR and CDR2 FQNEAQ (reference sequence). The junction had 9 bases not matched to a gene; V was cut back by 4 bases and J by 0 bases. The CDR3 region has the DNA TGTGCCAGCAGCTCCTCTATTGGACAGGGGGCCAGCACAGATACGCAGTATTTT. As protein: CASSSSIGQGASTDTQYF. The full variable domain, its missing parts supplied by reference TRBV7-9 and TRBJ2-3, is DTGVSQNPRHKITKRGQNVTFRCDPISEHNRLYWYRQTLGQGPEFLTYFQNEAQLEKSRLLSDRFSAERPKGSFSTLEIQRTEQGDSAMYLCASSSSIGQGASTDTQYFGPGTRLTVL.

This clonotype was seen ten or more times. The V gene is TRBV11-2, the J gene TRBJ1-6; 11 nucleotides match TRBD1. The CDR3 covers 15 residues. Germline loops: CDR1 SGHAT, CDR2 FQNNGV. J gave up 7 bases and V 1 base, and 0 bases lay outside the gene matches. The CDR3 region has the DNA TGTGCCAGCAGCTTAGGGACAGGGGGCAATTCACCCCTCCACTTT. This translates into CASSLGTGGNSPLHF.